This T cell receptor (beta chain) was sequenced in a study of blood T cell repertoires in COVID-19. On the study more broadly: From the United States, Italy and Spain came samples of acute and convalescent COVID-19. From T cells, B-cell-depleted T cells, or PBMCs came the material, which was cDNA or gDNA.

As originally analysed: Cell counts per sample came from amplifying reference gene primers. TCRdb keeps only in-frame clones here, not all; method: immunoSEQ multiplex PCR. V, J and clone size derive from that table, while D and trimming were established from the DNA sequence. The table lists 60,000 or so clones, around 90% of them singletons, with more than 6.5% in the top ten. Per the germline V gene, CDR1 is LGHDT and CDR2 is YNNKEL (reference sequence). The CDR3 runs 15 residues. The germline V and J ends were trimmed by 0 bases and 4 bases, with 7 bases remaining between them. This clone showed up just a few times.

The gene calls are TRBV3-1 (or the pseudogene TRBV3-2) and TRBJ2-6; D call uncertain. The TCR originated in a human donor with active COVID-19. The donor label of this sample is uncertain. The sequenced sample consisted of peripheral blood. In DNA form, the CDR3 reads TGTGCCAGCAGCCAAGAATGGGCCGGGGCCAACGTCCTGACTTTC. Translating it yields CASSQEWAGANVLTF.